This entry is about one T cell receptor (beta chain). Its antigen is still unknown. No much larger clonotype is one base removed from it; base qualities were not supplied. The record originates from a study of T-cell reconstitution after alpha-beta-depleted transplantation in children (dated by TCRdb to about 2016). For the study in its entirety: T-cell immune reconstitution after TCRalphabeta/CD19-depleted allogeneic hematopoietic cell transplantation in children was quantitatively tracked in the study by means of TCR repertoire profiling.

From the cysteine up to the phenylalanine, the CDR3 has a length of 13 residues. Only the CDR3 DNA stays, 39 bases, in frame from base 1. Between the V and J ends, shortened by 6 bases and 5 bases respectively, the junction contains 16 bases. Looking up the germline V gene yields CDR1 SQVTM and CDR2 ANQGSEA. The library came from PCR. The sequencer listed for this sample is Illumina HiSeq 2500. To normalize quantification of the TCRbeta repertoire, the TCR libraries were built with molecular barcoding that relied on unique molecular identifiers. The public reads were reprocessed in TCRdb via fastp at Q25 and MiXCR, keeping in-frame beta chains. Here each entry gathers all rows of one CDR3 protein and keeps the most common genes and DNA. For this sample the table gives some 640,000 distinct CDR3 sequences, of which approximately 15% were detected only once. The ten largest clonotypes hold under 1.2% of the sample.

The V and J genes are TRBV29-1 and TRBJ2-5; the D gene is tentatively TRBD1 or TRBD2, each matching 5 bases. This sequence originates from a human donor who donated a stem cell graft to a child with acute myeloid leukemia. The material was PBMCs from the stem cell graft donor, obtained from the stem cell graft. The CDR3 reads CSVLAPREETQYF. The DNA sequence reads TGCAGCGTCCTGGCCCCCAGGGAGGAGACCCAGTACTTC.